This T cell receptor beta chain was identified during a study of T cells in pancreatic ductal adenocarcinoma. Repertoires were generated with immunoSEQ multiplex PCR, while TCRdb's copy carries only in-frame clones and drops some. The sample gives about 98,000 clones, 90% to 95% of which show up once; roughly 3.1% is in the top ten. Surgery without prior neoadjuvant therapy was the treatment of the selected pancreatic ductal adenocarcinoma patients. Per the germline V gene, CDR1 is SNHLY and CDR2 is FYNNEI. The CDR3 is 16 amino acids. The V gene end was trimmed by 6 bases and the J gene end by 2 bases; junction bases not matched to a gene: 9.

The clonotype originates from a human donor with pancreatic ductal adenocarcinoma. The chain links TRBV2 to TRBJ2-5, with 10 bases aligning to TRBD2. Sequencing was done on a sample of PBMCs. For the CDR3, the DNA is TGTGCCAGCAGCATTCAGGGACTAGCGTCTCAAGAGACCCAGTACTTC. It yields the protein CASSIQGLASQETQYF.